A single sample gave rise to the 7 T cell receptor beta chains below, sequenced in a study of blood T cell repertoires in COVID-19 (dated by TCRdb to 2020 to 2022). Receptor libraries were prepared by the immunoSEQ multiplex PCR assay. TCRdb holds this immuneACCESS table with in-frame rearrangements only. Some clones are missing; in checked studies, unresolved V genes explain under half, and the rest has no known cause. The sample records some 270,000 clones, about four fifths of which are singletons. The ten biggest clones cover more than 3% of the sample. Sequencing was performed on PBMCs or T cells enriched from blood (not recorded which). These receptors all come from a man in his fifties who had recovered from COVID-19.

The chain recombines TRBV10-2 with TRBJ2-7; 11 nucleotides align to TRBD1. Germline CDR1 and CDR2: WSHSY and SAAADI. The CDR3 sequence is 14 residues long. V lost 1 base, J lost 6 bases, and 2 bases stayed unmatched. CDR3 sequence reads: CASSEWGTGGEQYF. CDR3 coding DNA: TGCGCCAGCAGTGAGTGGGGGACAGGGGGCGAGCAGTACTTC.

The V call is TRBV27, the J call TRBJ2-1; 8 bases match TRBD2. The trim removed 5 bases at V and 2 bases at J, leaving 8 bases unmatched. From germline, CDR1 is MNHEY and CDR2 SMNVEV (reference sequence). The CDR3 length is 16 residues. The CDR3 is CASSTGTSGAYNEQFF. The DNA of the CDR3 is TGTGCCAGCAGTACCGGGACTAGTGGGGCCTACAATGAGCAGTTCTTC.

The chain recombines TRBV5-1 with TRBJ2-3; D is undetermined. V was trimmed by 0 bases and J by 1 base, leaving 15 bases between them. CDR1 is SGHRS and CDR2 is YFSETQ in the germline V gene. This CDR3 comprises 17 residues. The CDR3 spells CASSLGFMASGTDTQYF. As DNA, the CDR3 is TGCGCCAGCAGCTTGGGGTTTATGGCTTCAGGCACAGATACGCAGTATTTT.

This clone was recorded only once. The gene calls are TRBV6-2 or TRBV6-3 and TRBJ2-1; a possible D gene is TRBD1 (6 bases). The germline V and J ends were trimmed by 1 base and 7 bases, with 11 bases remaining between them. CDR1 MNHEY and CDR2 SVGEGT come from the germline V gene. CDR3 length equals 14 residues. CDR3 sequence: CASSYFRGSNEQFF. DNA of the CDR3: TGTGCCAGCAGTTACTTTAGGGGGAGTAATGAGCAGTTCTTC.

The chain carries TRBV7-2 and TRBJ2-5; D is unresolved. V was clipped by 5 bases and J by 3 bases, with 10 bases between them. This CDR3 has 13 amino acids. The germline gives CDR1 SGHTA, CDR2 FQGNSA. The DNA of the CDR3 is TGTGCCAGCAGCCCTTCCCGGGAAGAGACCCAGTACTTC. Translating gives CASSPSREETQYF.

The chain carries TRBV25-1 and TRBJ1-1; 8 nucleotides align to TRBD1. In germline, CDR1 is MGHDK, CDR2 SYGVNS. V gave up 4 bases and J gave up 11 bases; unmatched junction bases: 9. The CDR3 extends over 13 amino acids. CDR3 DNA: TGTGCCAGCAGTGTATCAGGGGGCCGGCCGGCTTTCTTT. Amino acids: CASSVSGGRPAFF.

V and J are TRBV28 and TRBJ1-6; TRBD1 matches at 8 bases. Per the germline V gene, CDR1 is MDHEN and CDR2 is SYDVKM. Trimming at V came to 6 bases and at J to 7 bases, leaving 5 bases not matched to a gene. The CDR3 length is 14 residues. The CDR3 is CASRPDRENSPLHF. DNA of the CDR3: TGTGCCAGCAGGCCGGACAGGGAAAATTCACCCCTCCACTTT.